The rows below give T cell receptor beta chains drawn from one sample of a study of cytomegalovirus exposure and HLA in healthy donors. TCRdb's table, derived via immunoSEQ multiplex PCR, lists solely in-frame clones and lacks some. The sample consists of roughly 230,000 clones, 80% to 90% of them appearing once. The sequencing sample was made of PBMCs. The source is a girl aged 2 to 9 in good health and CMV-seronegative. Both conserved end residues are trimmed from each CDR3. Each record gives: V gene, J gene, CDR3 protein.

>TRBV14|TRBJ2-7
ASSQGRGSISYEQY
>TRBV7-6|TRBJ2-5
ASSVSGARRETQY
>TRBV5-1|TRBJ2-3
ASSPGRLALRGADTQY
>TRBV7-2|TRBJ2-5
ASSLGGQVHQETQY
>TRBV5-1|TRBJ2-3
ASRFETATDTQY
>TRBV30|TRBJ2-5
AWSAGWGTQY
>TRBV7-2|TRBJ1-1
ASSIRRWVNTEAF
>TRBV21-1|TRBJ1-4
ASSKGVRAVEKLF
>TRBV29-1|TRBJ1-2
SVELRLTGSGYT
>TRBV2|TRBJ2-6
ASSGRGFGANVLT
>TRBV11-2|TRBJ2-3
ASSLAPLAGVTDTQY
>TRBV6-5|TRBJ1-5
ASSYSIYSNQPQH
>TRBV29-1|TRBJ2-1
SVGVADPHNEQF
>TRBV27|TRBJ2-7
ASSRGGLAGSYEQY
>TRBV18|TRBJ1-5
ASSPGTGVQPQH
>TRBV23-1|TRBJ2-1
ASSNRDRGNEQF
>TRBV12-5|TRBJ2-5
ASGSPSSGGETQY
>TRBV2|TRBJ2-5
ASRATRLAKQETQY
>TRBV5-1|TRBJ1-2
ASSGTGAYGYT
>TRBV19|TRBJ2-5
ASSPQSAAPQETQY
>TRBV7-6|TRBJ2-7
ASSTLAGGFYEQY
>TRBV30|TRBJ2-7
AGVAGGSYEQY
>TRBV6-5|TRBJ1-2
ASSSGGGNYGYT
>TRBV4-1|TRBJ1-1
ASSQRQGARGTEAF
>TRBV5-1|TRBJ2-7
ASSSARGLYEQY
>TRBV29-1|TRBJ1-1
SAGSRDTEAF
>TRBV18|TRBJ2-3
ASSPGTGVTDTQY
>TRBV6-4|TRBJ2-3
ARKRDRASDTQY
>TRBV27|TRBJ1-2
ASSSHGQAWGYT
>TRBV6-5|TRBJ2-1
ASSYLSGRRGNEQF
>TRBV6-1|TRBJ1-2
ASSEAGGQSYGYT